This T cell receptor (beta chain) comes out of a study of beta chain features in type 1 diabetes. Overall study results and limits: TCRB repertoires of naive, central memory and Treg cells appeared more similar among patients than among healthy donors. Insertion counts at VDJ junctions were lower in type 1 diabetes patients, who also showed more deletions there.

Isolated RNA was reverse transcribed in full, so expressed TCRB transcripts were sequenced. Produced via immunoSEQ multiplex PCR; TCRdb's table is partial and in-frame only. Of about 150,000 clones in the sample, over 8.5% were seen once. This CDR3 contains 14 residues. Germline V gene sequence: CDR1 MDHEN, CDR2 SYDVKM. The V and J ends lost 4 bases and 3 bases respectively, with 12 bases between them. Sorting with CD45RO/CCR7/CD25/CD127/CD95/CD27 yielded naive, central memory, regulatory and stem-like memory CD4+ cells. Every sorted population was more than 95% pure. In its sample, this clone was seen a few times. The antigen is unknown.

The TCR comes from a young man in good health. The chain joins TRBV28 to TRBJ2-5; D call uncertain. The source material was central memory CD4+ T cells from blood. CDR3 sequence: CASSSPSGKETQYF. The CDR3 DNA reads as TGTGCCAGCAGTTCCCCCTCGGGCAAAGAGACCCAGTACTTC.